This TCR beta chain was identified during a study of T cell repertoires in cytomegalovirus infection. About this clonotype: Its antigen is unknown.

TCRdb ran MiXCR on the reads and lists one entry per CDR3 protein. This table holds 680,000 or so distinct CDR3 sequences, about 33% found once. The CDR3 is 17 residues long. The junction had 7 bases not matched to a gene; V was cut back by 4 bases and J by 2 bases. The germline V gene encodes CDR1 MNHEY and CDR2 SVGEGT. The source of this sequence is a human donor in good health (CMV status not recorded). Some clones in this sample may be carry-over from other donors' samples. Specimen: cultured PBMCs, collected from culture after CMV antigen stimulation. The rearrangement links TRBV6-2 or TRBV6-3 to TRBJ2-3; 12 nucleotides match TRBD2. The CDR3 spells CASSSRTSGEITDTQYF. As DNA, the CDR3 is TGTGCCAGCAGTTCGCGGACTAGCGGGGAGATCACAGATACGCAGTATTTT.